This T cell receptor (beta chain) was sequenced for a study of OX40 agonist ivuxolimab in advanced cancers. Study as a whole: In this trial design, patients received ivuxolimab intravenously at 0.01 to 10 mg/kg every 2 weeks. Three patients had partial responses: one hepatocellular carcinoma, two cutaneous melanoma. Regarding the study as a whole: The work left the antigen specificity of expanded peripheral T cells undetermined. The mean number of expanded clones was higher in CD8+ T cells than in CD4+.

CDR3 size: 16 residues. CDR1 is SGHTA and CDR2 is FQGNSA in the germline V gene. Deletions cut 3 bases from V and 2 bases from J, with 11 bases between. Produced via immunoSEQ multiplex PCR; TCRdb's table is partial and in-frame only. This repertoire shows about 31,000 clones, over 80% found once; its top ten account for roughly 20%. This clone showed up just a few times. Its antigen is currently unknown. The chain is built from TRBV7-2 and TRBJ1-6, with D possibly matching TRBD1 (6 bases). Here the sequenced sample was CD4+ or CD8+ T cells sorted from blood, taken in a trial of the OX40 agonist ivuxolimab. The TCR was taken from an adult with an advanced solid tumor such as melanoma, head and neck, liver or kidney cancer. This chain's CDR3 is CASSFPDRTYNSPLHF. CDR3 sequence (DNA): TGTGCCAGCAGCTTTCCCGACAGGACCTATAATTCACCCCTCCACTTT.